Sequencing of this T cell receptor (beta chain) was carried out in a study of blood T cell repertoires in COVID-19. Per the study methods: Amplification of reference gene primers provided the estimated nucleated cell counts. The data were produced by immunoSEQ multiplex PCR, yet TCRdb's version contains in-frame clones alone and is incomplete. Clone size and V and J calls were adopted from that table, with D and trimming inferred from the DNA. This sample has about 380,000 clones, with about 85% found just once. The germline CDR1 and CDR2 sequences are SGHRS and YFSETQ. Trimming left V 4 bases short and J 4 bases short, with 14 bases between. This CDR3 region has 14 residues.

The chain links TRBV5-1 to TRBJ1-2; D perhaps matches TRBD1 (5 bases). The sequence came from a woman between 18 and 29 years old with acute or convalescent COVID-19. The sample was peripheral blood. CDR3 sequence reads: CASSQSNGAYGYTF. The CDR3 DNA sequence: TGCGCCAGCAGCCAAAGCAATGGGGCCTATGGCTACACCTTC.